These 20 T cell receptor beta chains were all obtained from the same sample, sequenced in a study of blood T cells in healthy people across ages. The second PCR ran about 6 to 12 cycles with a sample-barcoded 5' primer and J-beta primers. TCRdb reanalysed the 5' RACE reads using MiXCR and keeps one entry per CDR3 protein. The top ten hold 10% to 12% of the sample, which has 1.6 million or so distinct CDR3 sequences, roughly 30% seen once. Sequencing input: blood. The origin of the receptors is a woman in her thirties in good health.

This clonotype came up a few times. V usage is TRBV27 and J usage is TRBJ2-3; TRBD2 aligns across 9 bases. V shed 5 bases, J shed 2 bases, and the junction held 5 bases outside the gene matches. Per germline, CDR1 MNHEY and CDR2 SMNVEV (reference sequence). The CDR3 sequence is 15 residues long. This CDR3 is CASSIAGANTDTQYF. CDR3 nucleotides: TGTGCCAGCAGTATAGCGGGGGCGAACACAGATACGCAGTATTTT.

This clonotype came up a few times. This rearrangement joins TRBV4-1 to TRBJ2-7; 8 bases are a match to TRBD1. The trim removed 0 bases at V and 7 bases at J, leaving 8 bases unmatched. Germline CDR1 and CDR2: MGHRA and YSYEKL. This CDR3 contains 15 residues. Here the CDR3 DNA reads TGCGCCAGCAGCCAAGATCCAGCAGGGGGCGGTGAGCAGTACTTC. As protein: CASSQDPAGGGEQYF.

The table lists this clonotype with a few counts. The chain carries TRBV15 and TRBJ2-1; weak D call: TRBD1 (6 bases). V dropped 8 bases and J dropped 5 bases, with 22 bases sitting between them. The germline V gene has CDR1 LNHNV and CDR2 YYDKDF (reference sequence). The CDR3 is made up of 16 amino acids. The DNA of the CDR3 is TGTGCCACCGCGGACAGACGGCAGGGGCCCCACAATGAGCAGTTCTTC. Encoded protein: CATADRRQGPHNEQFF.

Only a few counts were recorded for this clonotype. This chain joins TRBV12-3 or TRBV12-4 and TRBJ2-7; D unresolved. The CDR3 loop spans 11 amino acids. The germline V and J ends were trimmed by 3 bases and 9 bases, with 9 bases remaining between them. The CDR3 sequence: CASSFDAVQYF. The CDR3 DNA sequence: TGTGCCAGCAGTTTTGATGCGGTGCAGTACTTC.

This clonotype was seen more than once but under ten times. The chain is built from TRBV20-1 and TRBJ2-1, with 13 bases lining up with TRBD2. The CDR3 covers 14 residues. CDR1 DFQATT and CDR2 SNEGSKA come from the germline V gene (reference sequence). The V gene end was trimmed by 1 base and the J gene end by 6 bases; junction bases not matched to a gene: 0. The DNA for the CDR3 is TGCAGTGCTAGAGGGACTAGCGGGAGCAATGAGCAGTTCTTC. This encodes CSARGTSGSNEQFF.

The chain is built from TRBV7-9 and TRBJ2-7, with TRBD2 as a possible D gene (6 bases). V was trimmed by 6 bases and J by 3 bases, leaving 12 bases between them. The germline gives CDR1 SEHNR, CDR2 FQNEAQ (reference sequence). There are 13 residues in the CDR3. Here the CDR3 DNA reads TGTGCCAGCAGGTCCGTGGGGGGCTACGAGCAGTACTTC. Translated, it gives CASRSVGGYEQYF.

In its sample, this clonotype was seen many times. V is TRBV29-1 and J is TRBJ2-3, with D possibly TRBD1 on 6 matching bases. Between the trimmed V and J ends, which lost 4 bases and 2 bases, there was a span of 10 bases. CDR1 is SQVTM, CDR2 ANQGSEA, per germline. This CDR3 spans 13 amino acids. CDR3: CSVADSFTDTQYF. The CDR3 bases are TGCAGCGTTGCGGACAGTTTCACAGATACGCAGTATTTT.

This CDR3 is CSANLQGSQETQYF. The CDR3 DNA is TGCAGTGCTAACTTACAGGGTTCGCAAGAGACCCAGTACTTC. V usage is TRBV20-1 and J usage is TRBJ2-5, with TRBD1 as a possible D gene (6 bases). The V gene's germline CDR1 is DFQATT and CDR2 SNEGSKA (reference sequence). This CDR3 comprises 14 residues. V lost 4 bases, J lost 2 bases, and 14 bases lay in between.

This clonotype was seen a handful of times. The chain uses TRBV2 and TRBJ2-5; no reliable D call. The CDR3 covers 12 residues. Germline values: CDR1 SNHLY, CDR2 FYNNEI. Trimming took 3 bases from V and 5 from J, leaving 7 bases between them. CDR3 residues: CASSDNMETQYF. CDR3 DNA sequence: TGTGCCAGCAGTGATAATATGGAGACCCAGTACTTC.

This clonotype was found a few times. The J gene is TRBJ2-1, the V gene TRBV3-1; possible D gene TRBD2, 5 bases. The CDR3 covers 16 residues. The V gene's germline CDR1 is LGHDT and CDR2 YNNKEL (reference sequence). V shed 0 bases and J shed 6 bases, with 15 bases lying between them. This CDR3 is CASSQELLAYANEQFF. The CDR3 DNA reads as TGTGCCAGCAGCCAAGAACTCCTAGCCTATGCCAATGAGCAGTTCTTC.

This clonotype was counted between two and nine times. The chain has TRBV12-3 or TRBV12-4 and TRBJ1-2; weak D call: TRBD1 (5 bases). V was pared by 3 bases and J by 8 bases, with 16 bases between. This CDR3 contains 14 residues. The CDR3 coding sequence is TGTGCCAGCAGTTTGACAGAGACTATGGAGGGCTACACCTTC. It translates to CASSLTETMEGYTF.

This clonotype was counted a few times. The chain recombines TRBV5-5 with TRBJ2-2; TRBD2 aligns across 9 bases. The CDR3 is made up of 15 amino acids. The germline gives CDR1 SGHKS, CDR2 YYEKEE (reference sequence). The junction had 6 bases not matched to a gene; V was cut back by 3 bases and J by 6 bases. The CDR3 reads CASSSGTSPAGELFF. In DNA form, the CDR3 reads TGTGCCAGCAGCTCCGGGACTAGCCCCGCCGGGGAGCTGTTTTTT.

The genes are TRBV20-1 and TRBJ1-1; weak D call: TRBD1 (6 bases). CDR3 length: 13 residues. Germline-derived CDR1 and CDR2 are DFQATT and SNEGSKA (reference sequence). Trimming left V 6 bases short and J 3 bases short, with 14 bases between. The CDR3 reads CSANRARDTEAFF. The CDR3 DNA follows: TGCAGTGCAAACAGGGCGAGGGACACTGAAGCTTTCTTT.

Here the CDR3 reads CASIGGYDTEAFF. DNA of the CDR3: TGTGCCAGCATCGGCGGGTATGACACTGAAGCTTTCTTT. The chain carries TRBV12-3 or TRBV12-4 and TRBJ1-1, with D unresolved. Trimming took 7 bases from V and 3 from J, leaving 12 bases between them. The CDR3 is 13 amino acids.

This clonotype was observed a few times. The V gene is TRBV4-1, the J gene TRBJ2-3, with D possibly being TRBD1 or TRBD2 (5 bases each). The ends were cut back, 0 bases at V and 2 bases at J, with 9 bases in the middle. The CDR3 runs 15 residues. Germline CDR1 is MGHRA and CDR2 is YSYEKL. The CDR3 bases are TGCGCCAGCAGCCAAGAGGGGGTCTACACAGATACGCAGTATTTT. It encodes CASSQEGVYTDTQYF.

This clonotype has a handful of counts. This chain joins TRBV4-2 and TRBJ2-1; 7 bases map to TRBD2. V dropped 2 bases and J dropped 7; count of bases not matched to a gene: 8. CDR3 length: 15 residues. CDR1 is LGHNA, CDR2 YNFKEQ, per germline. The CDR3 coding sequence is TGTGCCAGCAGCCAATCGCTCCTTAGCGGGAATGAGCAGTTCTTC. It encodes CASSQSLLSGNEQFF.

This clonotype appeared a few times. The genes are TRBV29-1 and TRBJ2-7; tentative D call: TRBD2 (6 bases). The CDR3 is 15 residues long. CDR1 is SQVTM and CDR2 is ANQGSEA in the germline V gene. V was pared by 1 base and J by 2 bases, with 15 bases between. The CDR3 loop reads CSVEATSGLPYEQYF. In DNA form, the CDR3 reads TGCAGCGTTGAAGCAACGAGCGGGCTCCCCTACGAGCAGTACTTC.

This clonotype was seen at least ten times. The chain recombines TRBV4-1 with TRBJ2-2; D is ambiguous. CDR1 MGHRA and CDR2 YSYEKL come from the germline V gene. CDR3 size: 14 residues. Trimming removed 4 bases at V and 0 bases at J, with 6 bases between. The CDR3 bases are TGCGCCAGCAGCCTGGATCCGAACACCGGGGAGCTGTTTTTT. Protein sequence: CASSLDPNTGELFF.

This chain links TRBV18 with TRBJ2-7; TRBD1 matches 7 bases. The CDR3 consists of 15 residues. In germline, CDR1 is KGHSH, CDR2 LQKENI. The V segment lost 2 bases and the J segment 2 bases; nucleotides outside the gene matches: 6. The CDR3 protein is CASSPTDRVTYEQYF. The CDR3 bases are TGTGCCAGCTCACCAACAGACAGGGTGACCTACGAGCAGTACTTC.

The table lists this clonotype with a few counts. The chain uses TRBV14 and TRBJ2-1; D might be TRBD1 (6 bases). CDR1 and CDR2 from the germline V gene are SGHDN and FVKESK. This CDR3 has 16 residues. V lost 1 base, J lost 2 bases, and 12 bases lay in between. CDR3 coding DNA: TGTGCCAGCAGCCAAGTTGTGGGGGCCACCTACAATGAGCAGTTCTTC. It specifies CASSQVVGATYNEQFF.